This T cell receptor beta chain emerged from a study of control samples from healthy donors and cancer patients. Trimming took off 5 bases at V and 5 bases at J, with 9 bases between the two ends. The CDR3 runs 12 residues. Germline CDR1 is KGHDR and CDR2 is SFDVKD. Some clones are missing from TCRdb's copy, which holds only in-frame ones; the method was immunoSEQ multiplex PCR. The table shows some 130,000 clones, with roughly 88% occurring only once. What was sequenced was blood. The J gene is TRBJ2-7, the V gene TRBV24-1; D might be TRBD2 (6 bases). The receptor was isolated from a middle-aged man in good health. CDR3 residues: CATSGGTDEQYF. The CDR3 DNA reads as TGTGCCACCAGTGGTGGGACTGACGAGCAGTACTTC.